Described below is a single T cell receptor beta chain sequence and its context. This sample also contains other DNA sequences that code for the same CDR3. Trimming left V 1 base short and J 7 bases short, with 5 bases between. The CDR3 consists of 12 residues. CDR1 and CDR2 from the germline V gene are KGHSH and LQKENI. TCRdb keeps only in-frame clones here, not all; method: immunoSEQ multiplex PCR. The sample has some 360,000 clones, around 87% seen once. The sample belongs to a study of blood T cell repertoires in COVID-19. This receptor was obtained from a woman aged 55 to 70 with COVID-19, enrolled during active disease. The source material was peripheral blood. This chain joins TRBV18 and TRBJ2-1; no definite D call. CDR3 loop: CASSPLNNEQFF. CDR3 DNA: TGTGCCAGCTCACCACTAAATAATGAGCAGTTCTTC.